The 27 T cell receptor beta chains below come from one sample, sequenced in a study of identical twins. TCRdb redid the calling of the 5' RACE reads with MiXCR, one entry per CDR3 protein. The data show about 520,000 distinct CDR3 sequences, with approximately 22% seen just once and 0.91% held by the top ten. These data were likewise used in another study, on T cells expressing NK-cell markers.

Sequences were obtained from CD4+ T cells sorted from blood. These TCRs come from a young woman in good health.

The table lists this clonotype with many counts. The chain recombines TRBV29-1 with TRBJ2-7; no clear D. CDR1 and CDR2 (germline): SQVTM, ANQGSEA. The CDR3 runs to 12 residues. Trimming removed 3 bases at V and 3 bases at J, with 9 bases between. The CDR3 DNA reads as TGCAGCGTTGATGGTGGGGACTACGAGCAGTACTTC. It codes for CSVDGGDYEQYF.

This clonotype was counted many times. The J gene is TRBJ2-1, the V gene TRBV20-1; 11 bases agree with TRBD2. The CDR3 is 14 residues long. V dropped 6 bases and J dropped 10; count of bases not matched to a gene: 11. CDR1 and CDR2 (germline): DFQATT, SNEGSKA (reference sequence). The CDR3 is CSARTSGSRDEQFF. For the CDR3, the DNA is TGCAGTGCCCGCACTAGCGGGAGTAGGGACGAGCAGTTCTTC.

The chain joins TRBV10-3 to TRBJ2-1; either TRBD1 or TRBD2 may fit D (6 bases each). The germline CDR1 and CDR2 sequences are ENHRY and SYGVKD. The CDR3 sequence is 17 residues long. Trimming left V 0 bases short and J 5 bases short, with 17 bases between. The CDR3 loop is CAISESLAPGANNEQFF. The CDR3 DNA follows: TGTGCCATCAGTGAGTCGCTCGCGCCGGGGGCAAACAATGAGCAGTTCTTC.

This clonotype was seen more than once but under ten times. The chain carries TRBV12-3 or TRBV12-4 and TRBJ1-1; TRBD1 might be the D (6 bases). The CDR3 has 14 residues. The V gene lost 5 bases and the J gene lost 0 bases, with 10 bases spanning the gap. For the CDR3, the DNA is TGTGCCAGCAGTCTCCGGACAGTGAACACTGAAGCTTTCTTT. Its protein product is CASSLRTVNTEAFF.

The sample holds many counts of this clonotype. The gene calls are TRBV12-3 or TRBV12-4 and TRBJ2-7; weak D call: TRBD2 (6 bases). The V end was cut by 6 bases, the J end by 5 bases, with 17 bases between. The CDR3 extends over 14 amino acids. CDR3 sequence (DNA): TGTGCCAGCAGGGTTACTAGCACGTTCAACGAGCAGTACTTC. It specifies CASRVTSTFNEQYF.

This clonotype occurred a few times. CDR3 residues: CSAGNLAGPKNIQYF. CDR3 sequence (DNA): TGCAGTGCGGGTAACCTAGCGGGGCCTAAAAACATTCAGTACTTC. This rearrangement joins TRBV20-1 to TRBJ2-4; 9 nucleotides align to TRBD2. The CDR3 runs to 15 residues. The J segment lost 4 bases and the V segment lost 6 bases, leaving 10 bases of the junction unmatched. The germline gives CDR1 DFQATT, CDR2 SNEGSKA (reference sequence).

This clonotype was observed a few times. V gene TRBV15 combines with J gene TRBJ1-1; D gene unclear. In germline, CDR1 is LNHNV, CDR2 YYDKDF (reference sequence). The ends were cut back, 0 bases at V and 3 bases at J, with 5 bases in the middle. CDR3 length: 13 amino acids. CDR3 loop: CATSRDADTEAFF. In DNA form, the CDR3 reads TGTGCCACCAGCAGAGATGCGGACACTGAAGCTTTCTTT. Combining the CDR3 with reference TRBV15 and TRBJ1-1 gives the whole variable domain DAMVIQNPRYQVTQFGKPVTLSCSQTLNHNVMYWYQQKSSQAPKLLFHYYDKDFNNEADTPDNFQSRRPNTSFCFLDIRSPGLGDTAMYLCATSRDADTEAFFGQGTRLTVV.

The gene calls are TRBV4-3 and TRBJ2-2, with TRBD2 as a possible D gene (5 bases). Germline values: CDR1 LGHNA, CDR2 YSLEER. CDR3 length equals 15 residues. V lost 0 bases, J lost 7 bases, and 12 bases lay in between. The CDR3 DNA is TGCGCCAGCAGCCAAGAGAGGGCGCGTGGCGGGGAGCTGTTTTTT. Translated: CASSQERARGGELFF.

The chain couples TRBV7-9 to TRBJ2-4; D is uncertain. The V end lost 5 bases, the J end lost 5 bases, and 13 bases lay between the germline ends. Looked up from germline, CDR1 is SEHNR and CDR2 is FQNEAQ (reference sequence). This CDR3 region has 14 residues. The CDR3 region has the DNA TGTGCCAGCAGCCCTCGGTCCCTAGAAAACATTCAGTACTTC. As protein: CASSPRSLENIQYF.

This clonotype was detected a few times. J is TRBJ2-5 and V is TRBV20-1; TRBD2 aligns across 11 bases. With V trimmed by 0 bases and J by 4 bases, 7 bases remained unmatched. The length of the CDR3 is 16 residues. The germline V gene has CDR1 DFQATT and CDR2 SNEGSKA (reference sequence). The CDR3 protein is CSARDPLLAGGETQYF. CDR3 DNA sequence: TGCAGTGCTAGAGATCCCCTTCTAGCGGGAGGAGAGACCCAGTACTTC.

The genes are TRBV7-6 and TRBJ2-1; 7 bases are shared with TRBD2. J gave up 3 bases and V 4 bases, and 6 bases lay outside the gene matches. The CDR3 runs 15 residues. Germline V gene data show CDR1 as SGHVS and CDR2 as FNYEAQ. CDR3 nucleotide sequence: TGTGCCAGCAGCTCGTCCGGGACTAACTACAATGAGCAGTTCTTC. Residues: CASSSSGTNYNEQFF.

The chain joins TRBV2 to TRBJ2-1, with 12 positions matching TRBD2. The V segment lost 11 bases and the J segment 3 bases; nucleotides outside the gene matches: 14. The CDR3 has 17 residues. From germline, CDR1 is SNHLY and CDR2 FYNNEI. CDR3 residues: CASRRTLAGGLYNEQFF. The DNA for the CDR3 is TGTGCCTCCCGACGAACTCTAGCGGGGGGGCTCTACAATGAGCAGTTCTTC.

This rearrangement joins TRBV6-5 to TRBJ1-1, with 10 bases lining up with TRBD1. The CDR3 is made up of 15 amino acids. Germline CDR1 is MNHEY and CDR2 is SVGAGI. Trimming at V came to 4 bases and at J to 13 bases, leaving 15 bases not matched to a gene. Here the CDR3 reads CASSFLGTGEFYGFF. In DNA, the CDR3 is TGTGCCAGCAGTTTTTTAGGGACAGGGGAATTTTATGGTTTCTTT.

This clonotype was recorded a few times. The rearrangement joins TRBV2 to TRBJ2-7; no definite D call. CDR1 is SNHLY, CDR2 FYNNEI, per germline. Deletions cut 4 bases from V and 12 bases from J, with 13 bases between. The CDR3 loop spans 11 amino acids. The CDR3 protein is CASSVRVTTYF. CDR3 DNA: TGTGCCAGCAGTGTAAGGGTTACGACGTACTTC.

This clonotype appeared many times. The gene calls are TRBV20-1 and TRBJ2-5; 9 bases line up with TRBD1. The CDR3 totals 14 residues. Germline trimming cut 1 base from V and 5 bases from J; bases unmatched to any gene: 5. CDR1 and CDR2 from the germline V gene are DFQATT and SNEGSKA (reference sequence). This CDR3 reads CSARGGQGRETQYF. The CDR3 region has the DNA TGCAGTGCTAGAGGCGGACAGGGGAGGGAGACCCAGTACTTC.

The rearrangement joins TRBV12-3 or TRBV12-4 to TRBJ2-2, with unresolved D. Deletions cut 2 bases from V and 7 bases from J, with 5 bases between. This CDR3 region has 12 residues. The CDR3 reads CASSLWLGELFF. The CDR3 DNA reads TGTGCCAGCAGTTTATGGCTCGGGGAGCTGTTTTTT.

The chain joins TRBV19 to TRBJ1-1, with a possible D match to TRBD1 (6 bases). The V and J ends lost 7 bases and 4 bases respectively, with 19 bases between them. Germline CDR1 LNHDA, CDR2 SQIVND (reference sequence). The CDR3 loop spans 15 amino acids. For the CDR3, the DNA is TGTGCCAGTATGGGGGTCGGGGGCGTAGCCACTGAAGCTTTCTTT. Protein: CASMGVGGVATEAFF.

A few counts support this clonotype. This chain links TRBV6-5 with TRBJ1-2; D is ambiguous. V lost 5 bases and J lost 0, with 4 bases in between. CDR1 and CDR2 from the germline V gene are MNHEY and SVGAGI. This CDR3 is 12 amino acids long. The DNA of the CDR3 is TGTGCCAGCAGTCCGGCTAACTATGGCTACACCTTC. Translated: CASSPANYGYTF.

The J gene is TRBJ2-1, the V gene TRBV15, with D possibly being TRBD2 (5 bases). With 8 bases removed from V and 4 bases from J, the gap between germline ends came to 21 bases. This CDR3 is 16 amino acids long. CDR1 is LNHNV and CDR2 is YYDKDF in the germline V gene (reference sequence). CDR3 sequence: CATLSSGGPRYNEQFF. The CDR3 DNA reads TGTGCCACCCTCTCAAGCGGCGGGCCTCGGTACAATGAGCAGTTCTTC.

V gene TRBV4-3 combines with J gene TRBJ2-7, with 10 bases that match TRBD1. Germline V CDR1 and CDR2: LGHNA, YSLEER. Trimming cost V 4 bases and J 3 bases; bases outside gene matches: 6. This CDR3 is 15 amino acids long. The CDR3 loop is CASSLGQGDLYEQYF. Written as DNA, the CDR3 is TGCGCCAGCAGCCTAGGACAGGGGGATCTCTACGAGCAGTACTTC.

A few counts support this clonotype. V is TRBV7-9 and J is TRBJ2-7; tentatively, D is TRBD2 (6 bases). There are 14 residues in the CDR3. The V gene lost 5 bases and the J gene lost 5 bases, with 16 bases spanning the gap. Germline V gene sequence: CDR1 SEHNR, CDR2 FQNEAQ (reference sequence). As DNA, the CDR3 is TGTGCCAGCAGCGCCCGGGACTCAGCCAACGAGCAGTACTTC. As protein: CASSARDSANEQYF.

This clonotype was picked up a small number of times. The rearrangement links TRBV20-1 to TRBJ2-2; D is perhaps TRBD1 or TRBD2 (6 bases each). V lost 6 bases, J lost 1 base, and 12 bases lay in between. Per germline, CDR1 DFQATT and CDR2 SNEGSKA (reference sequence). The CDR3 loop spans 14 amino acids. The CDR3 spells CSAGGQLNTGELFF. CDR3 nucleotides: TGCAGTGCGGGGGGCCAGTTGAACACCGGGGAGCTGTTTTTT.

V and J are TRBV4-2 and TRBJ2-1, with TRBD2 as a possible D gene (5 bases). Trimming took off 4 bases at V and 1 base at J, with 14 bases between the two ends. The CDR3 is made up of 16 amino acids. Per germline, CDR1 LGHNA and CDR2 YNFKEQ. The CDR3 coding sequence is TGTGCCAGCAGCCGCCCGACTGCGGGTTCCTACAATGAGCAGTTCTTC. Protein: CASSRPTAGSYNEQFF.

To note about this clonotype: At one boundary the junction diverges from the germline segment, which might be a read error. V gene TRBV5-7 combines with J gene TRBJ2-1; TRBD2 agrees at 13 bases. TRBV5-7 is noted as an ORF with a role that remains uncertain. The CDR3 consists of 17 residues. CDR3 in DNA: TGTGCCATCAGCCCCGGGACTAGCGGGATCTTCTACAATGAGCAGTTCTTC. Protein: CAISPGTSGIFYNEQFF.

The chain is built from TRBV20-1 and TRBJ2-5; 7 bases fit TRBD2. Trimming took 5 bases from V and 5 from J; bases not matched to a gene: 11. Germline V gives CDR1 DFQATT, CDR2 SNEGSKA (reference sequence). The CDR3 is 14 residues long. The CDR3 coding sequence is TGCAGTGCTCCCGGGGGAGGGGTCATGGAGACCCAGTACTTC. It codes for CSAPGGGVMETQYF.

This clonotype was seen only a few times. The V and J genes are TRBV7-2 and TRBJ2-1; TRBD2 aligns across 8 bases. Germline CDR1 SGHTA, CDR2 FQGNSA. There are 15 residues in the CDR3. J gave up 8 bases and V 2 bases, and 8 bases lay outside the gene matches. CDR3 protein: CASSLPGGLGHEQFF. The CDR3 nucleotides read TGTGCCAGCAGCTTACCGGGAGGGCTCGGTCATGAGCAGTTCTTC.

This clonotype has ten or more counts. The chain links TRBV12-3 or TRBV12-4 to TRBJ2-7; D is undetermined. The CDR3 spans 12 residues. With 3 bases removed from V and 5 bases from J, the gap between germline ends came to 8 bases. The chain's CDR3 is CASSFTLHEQYF. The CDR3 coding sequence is TGTGCCAGCAGTTTTACTCTCCACGAGCAGTACTTC.